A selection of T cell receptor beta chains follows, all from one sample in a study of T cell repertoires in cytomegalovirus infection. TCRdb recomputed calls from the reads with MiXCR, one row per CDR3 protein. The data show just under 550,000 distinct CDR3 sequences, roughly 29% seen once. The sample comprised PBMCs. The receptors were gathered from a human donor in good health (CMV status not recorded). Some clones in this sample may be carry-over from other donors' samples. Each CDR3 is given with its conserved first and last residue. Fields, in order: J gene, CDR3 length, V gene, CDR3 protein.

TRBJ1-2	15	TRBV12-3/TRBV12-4	CASSPGHGLGYGYTF
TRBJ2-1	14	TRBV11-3	CASKAGISYNEQFF
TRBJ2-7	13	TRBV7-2	CASSPLLAGESYF
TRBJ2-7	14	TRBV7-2	CASSFRTSSYEQYF
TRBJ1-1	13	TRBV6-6	CATQPRGNTEAFF
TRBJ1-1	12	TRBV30	CACYRAGTEAFF
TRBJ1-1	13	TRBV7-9	CASILGAYTEAFF
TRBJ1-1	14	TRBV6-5	CARSRGGPGGGAFF
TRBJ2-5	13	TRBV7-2	CATRQGGRETQYF
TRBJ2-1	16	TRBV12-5	CASGKITSGRLYEQFF
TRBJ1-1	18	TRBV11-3	CASSLDGEGGIGNTEAFF
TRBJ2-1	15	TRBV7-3	CASSLTAGDNDEQFF
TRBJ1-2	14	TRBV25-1	CASSEASLIYGYTF
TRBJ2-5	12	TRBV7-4	CASSLQGETQYF
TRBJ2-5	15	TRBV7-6	CVSSLGTDRKETQYF
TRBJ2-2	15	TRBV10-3	CAISDGGGLTGELFF
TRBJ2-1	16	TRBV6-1	CASSYWTSTSYNEQFF
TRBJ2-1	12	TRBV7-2	CASSSRYNEQFF
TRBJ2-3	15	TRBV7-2	CASSPGGGRRDTQYF
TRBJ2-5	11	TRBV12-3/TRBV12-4	CASTHEETQYF
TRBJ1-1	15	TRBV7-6	CASSGEDRPNTEAFF
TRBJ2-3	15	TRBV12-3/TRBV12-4	CASRSLAGGTDTQYF
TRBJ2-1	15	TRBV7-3	CASSKLGEEGHEQFF
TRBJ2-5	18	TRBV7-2	CASSLAGGATSSVGTQYF
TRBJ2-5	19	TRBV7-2	CASSLERLRRLAGGETQYF
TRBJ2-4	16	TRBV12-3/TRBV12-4	CASSTQGQVAKNIQYF
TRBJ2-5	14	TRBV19	CASKVAGDQETQYF
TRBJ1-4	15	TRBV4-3	CASSQARQLNEKLFF
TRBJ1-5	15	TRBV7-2	CASSLSGQSNQPQHF
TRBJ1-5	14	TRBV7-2	CASSLTGANQPQHF
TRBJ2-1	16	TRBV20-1	CSARVPSGRVSNEQFF
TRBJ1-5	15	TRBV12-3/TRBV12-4	CASSFFPGSNQPQHF
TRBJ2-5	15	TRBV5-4	CASSLGGLYQETQYF
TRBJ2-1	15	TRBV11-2	CASSISGRAINEQFF
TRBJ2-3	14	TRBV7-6	CASSLIPLSDTQYF